Listed here are 21 T cell receptor beta chains from one sample, sequenced in a study of lymphopenia after photon versus proton radiotherapy. The table came from immunoSEQ multiplex PCR; TCRdb's copy has only in-frame clones and leaves some out. The sample records tens of thousands of clones, roughly nine tenths being singletons. The specimen comprised peripheral blood, sampled from a patient treated with photon-based radiotherapy. These receptors originate from a woman between 45 and 60 years old with cholangiocarcinoma.

The rearrangement links TRBV7-6 to TRBJ2-1; TRBD1 matches 8 bases. The germline V gene encodes CDR1 SGHVS and CDR2 FNYEAQ. The CDR3 totals 15 residues. After removal of 1 base from V and 1 base from J, the junction contained 0 bases not matched to a gene. The CDR3 DNA follows: TGTGCCAGCAGCTTAGGGACAGGGTCCTACAATGAGCAGTTCTTC. This sequence encodes CASSLGTGSYNEQFF.

The chain is built from TRBV28 and TRBJ2-7, with 10 bases identical to TRBD1. CDR1 is MDHEN and CDR2 is SYDVKM in the germline V gene. V lost 2 bases and J lost 5; bases outside the gene matches: 9. This CDR3 region has 16 residues. Here the CDR3 reads CASSLRSGQGSHEQYF. CDR3 DNA: TGTGCCAGCAGTTTACGGTCGGGACAGGGGTCCCACGAGCAGTACTTC.

V and J are TRBV4-1 and TRBJ1-1; D ambiguous. The CDR3 has 15 amino acids. CDR1 is MGHRA, CDR2 YSYEKL, per germline. Trimming shortened V by 0 bases and J by 6 bases, and 14 bases separated the two germline ends. The CDR3 coding sequence is TGCGCCAGCAGCCAAGAAAAAGGTACAATCGCTGAAGCTTTCTTT. Protein product: CASSQEKGTIAEAFF.

The chain has TRBV7-2 and TRBJ2-3, with TRBD2 matching 8 bases. V lost 4 bases and J lost 6; bases outside the gene matches: 3. From germline, CDR1 is SGHTA and CDR2 FQGNSA. This CDR3 has 13 residues. The CDR3 DNA follows: TGTGCCAGCAGCTACGGGGGGGCGGATACGCAGTATTTT. Translation: CASSYGGADTQYF.

The CDR3 here is CASSFLESYNEQFF. CDR3 DNA sequence: TGCGCCAGCAGCTTCCTGGAATCCTACAATGAGCAGTTCTTC. The chain employs TRBV5-1 and TRBJ2-1; D not certain. Trimming stripped 2 bases from V and 1 base from J, with 7 bases between. CDR3 length: 14 residues. In germline, CDR1 is SGHRS, CDR2 YFSETQ.

The CDR3 DNA is TGTGCCAGCAGCTTGTCAGGACCCTACGAGCAGTACTTC. Translated, it gives CASSLSGPYEQYF. The chain is built from TRBV11-2 and TRBJ2-7; D is ambiguous. The CDR3 runs 13 residues. Trimming left V 3 bases short and J 2 bases short, with 8 bases between. CDR1 is SGHAT and CDR2 is FQNNGV in the germline V gene.

The V gene is TRBV9, the J gene TRBJ2-5; 13 bases fit TRBD2. Germline V gives CDR1 SGDLS, CDR2 YYNGEE. This CDR3 spans 16 amino acids. Trimming took 2 bases from V and 5 from J; bases not matched to a gene: 6. CDR3 DNA: TGTGCCAGCAGCGTGATTACTAGCGGGGGGGCCGAGACCCAGTACTTC. This gives the protein CASSVITSGGAETQYF.

The chain employs TRBV6-6 and TRBJ1-2; D is perhaps TRBD1 (5 bases). Trimming pared 7 bases from V and 4 bases from J, leaving 19 bases between. CDR1 and CDR2 from the germline V gene are MNHNY and SVGAGI (reference sequence). The CDR3 contains 15 residues. The CDR3 sequence: CASTSSAGYSYGYTF. The CDR3 DNA follows: TGTGCCAGCACCTCGTCGGCAGGGTATAGCTATGGCTACACCTTC.

The gene calls are TRBV7-6 and TRBJ2-1; tentatively, D is TRBD2 (6 bases). Between the trimmed V and J ends, which lost 5 bases and 7 bases, there was a span of 15 bases. Germline V gene sequence: CDR1 SGHVS, CDR2 FNYEAQ. The CDR3 is 14 residues long. As DNA, the CDR3 is TGTGCCAGCAGCCTACGGGAGTTGGGGAATGAGCAGTTCTTC. Protein sequence: CASSLRELGNEQFF.

The V and J genes are TRBV14 and TRBJ1-1, with 10 bases fitting TRBD1. CDR3 length: 17 residues. Germline assignment: CDR1 SGHDN and CDR2 FVKESK. V was clipped by 4 bases and J by 5 bases; unmatched bases: 13. The CDR3 DNA reads TGTGCCAGCAGCCTACTAAAGGGACAGGGGTTGGCTACTGAAGCTTTCTTT. Residues: CASSLLKGQGLATEAFF.

The gene calls are TRBV5-4 and TRBJ1-2; D unclear. Germline loops: CDR1 SGHNT, CDR2 YYREEE (reference sequence). CDR3 size: 12 residues. V shed 0 bases and J shed 4 bases, with 4 bases lying between them. The CDR3 nucleotides read TGTGCCAGCAGCTTGGACGGCTATGGCTACACCTTC. Translating it yields CASSLDGYGYTF. Full variable domain (remainder filled in from reference TRBV5-4 and TRBJ1-2): ETGVTQSPTHLIKTRGQQVTLRCSSQSGHNTVSWYQQALGQGPQFIFQYYREEENGRGNFPPRFSGLQFPNYSSELNVNALELDDSALYLCASSLDGYGYTFGSGTRLTVV.

This clone appeared once. This sequence joins TRBV2 and TRBJ1-3, with a weak D call TRBD1 (5 bases). The CDR3 is 14 residues long. Germline loops: CDR1 SNHLY, CDR2 FYNNEI. The germline V and J ends were trimmed by 8 bases and 0 bases, with 11 bases remaining between them. The CDR3: CASRLDSSGNTIYF. The CDR3 nucleotides are TGTGCCAGCCGATTAGACAGCTCTGGAAACACCATATATTTT.

This chain uses TRBV19 with TRBJ1-2, with D tentatively TRBD1 (5 bases). The CDR3 covers 14 residues. Germline V gene sequence: CDR1 LNHDA, CDR2 SQIVND (reference sequence). Trimming left V 6 bases short and J 4 bases short, with 15 bases between. CDR3 sequence reads: CASREQPGGYGYTF. In DNA, the CDR3 is TGTGCCAGTAGAGAACAACCTGGGGGCTATGGCTACACCTTC.

The J gene is TRBJ1-4, the V gene TRBV2; 11 nucleotides line up with TRBD1. Germline CDR1 is SNHLY and CDR2 is FYNNEI. The CDR3 is 13 amino acids. J lost 10 bases, V lost 5 bases, and 3 bases had no gene match. As DNA, the CDR3 is TGTGCCAGCAGTCGCGGGACAGGGGGAAAACTGTTTTTT. Protein sequence: CASSRGTGGKLFF.

The chain has TRBV5-5 and TRBJ1-5; D not resolved. CDR1 SGHKS and CDR2 YYEKEE come from the germline V gene (reference sequence). The CDR3 sequence is 14 residues long. The V and J ends lost 0 bases and 3 bases respectively, with 7 bases between them. This chain's CDR3 is CASSLDSANQPQHF. In nucleotides, the CDR3 is TGTGCCAGCAGCTTGGACTCGGCCAATCAGCCCCAGCATTTT.

This chain links TRBV6-5 with TRBJ2-1, with TRBD2 matching over 11 bases. The CDR3 contains 15 residues. After removal of 2 bases from V and 4 bases from J, the junction contained 1 base not matched to a gene. Germline V gene data show CDR1 as MNHEY and CDR2 as SVGAGI. The DNA of the CDR3 is TGTGCCAGCAGTTACGTAGCGGGGGGGTACAATGAGCAGTTCTTC. Translating gives CASSYVAGGYNEQFF.

The CDR3: CATTREESNTEAFF. In DNA, the CDR3 is TGTGCCACCACCCGGGAGGAAAGTAACACTGAAGCTTTCTTT. The chain is built from TRBV10-3 and TRBJ1-1; no reliable D call. Germline loops: CDR1 ENHRY, CDR2 SYGVKD. Trimming removed 10 bases from V and 2 bases from J, with 17 bases in between. This CDR3 has 14 amino acids.

The V call is TRBV19, the J call TRBJ1-4; D is possibly TRBD1 (6 bases). This CDR3 is 15 amino acids long. V gave up 2 bases and J gave up 3 bases, with 10 bases separating them. Germline V gene data show CDR1 as LNHDA and CDR2 as SQIVND (reference sequence). CDR3 nucleotide sequence: TGTGCCAGTAGTATACGAGGGGGGGCTAATGAAAAACTGTTTTTT. Translation: CASSIRGGANEKLFF. The variable domain in full, with the rest retrieved from reference TRBV19 and TRBJ1-4, is DGGITQSPKYLFRKEGQNVTLSCEQNLNHDAMYWYRQDPGQGLRLIYYSQIVNDFQKGDIAEGYSVSREKKESFPLTVTSAQKNPTAFYLCASSIRGGANEKLFFGSGTQLSVL.

The chain combines TRBV4-3 with TRBJ2-2; a possible D gene is TRBD1 (5 bases). In germline, CDR1 is LGHNA, CDR2 YSLEER. The CDR3 sequence is 14 residues long. V was trimmed by 4 bases and J by 3 bases, leaving 9 bases between them. Here the CDR3 reads CASSRTQDTGELFF. CDR3 sequence (DNA): TGCGCCAGCAGCCGGACACAGGACACCGGGGAGCTGTTTTTT.

The chain combines TRBV2 with TRBJ2-2; the match to TRBD1 covers 7 bases. The CDR3 is 15 amino acids. CDR1 and CDR2 (germline): SNHLY, FYNNEI. V gave up 6 bases and J gave up 0 bases; unmatched junction bases: 4. The CDR3 DNA reads as TGTGCCAGCAGGGAACAGGGGTCGAACACCGGGGAGCTGTTTTTT. Protein product: CASREQGSNTGELFF.

The V gene is TRBV15, the J gene TRBJ2-5; 7 bases map to TRBD1. The CDR3 consists of 11 residues. V lost 5 bases, J lost 9 bases, and 3 bases stayed unmatched. The germline V gene encodes CDR1 LNHNV and CDR2 YYDKDF (reference sequence). The CDR3: CATSGQAAQYF. The CDR3 DNA reads TGTGCCACCAGCGGACAGGCAGCCCAGTACTTC.